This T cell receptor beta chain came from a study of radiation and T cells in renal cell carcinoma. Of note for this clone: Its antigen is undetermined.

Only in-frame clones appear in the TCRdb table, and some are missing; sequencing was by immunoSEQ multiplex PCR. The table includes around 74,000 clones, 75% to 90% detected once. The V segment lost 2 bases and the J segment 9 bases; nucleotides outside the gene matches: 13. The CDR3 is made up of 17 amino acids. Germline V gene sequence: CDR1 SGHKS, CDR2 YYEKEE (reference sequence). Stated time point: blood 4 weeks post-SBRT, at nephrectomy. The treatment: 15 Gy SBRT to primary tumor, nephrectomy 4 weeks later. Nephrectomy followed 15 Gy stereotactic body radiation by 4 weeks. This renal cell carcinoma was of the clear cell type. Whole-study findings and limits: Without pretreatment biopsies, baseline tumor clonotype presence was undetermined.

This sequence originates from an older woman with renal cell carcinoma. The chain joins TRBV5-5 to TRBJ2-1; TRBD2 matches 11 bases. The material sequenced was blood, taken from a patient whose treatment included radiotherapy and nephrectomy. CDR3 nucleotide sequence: TGTGCCAGCAGCTTAGAGTTAGCGGGAGGGCCTCTAGGTGAGCAGTTCTTC. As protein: CASSLELAGGPLGEQFF.